The rows below give T cell receptor beta chains drawn from one sample of a study of blood T cell repertoires in COVID-19. This table comes from immunoSEQ multiplex PCR, and its TCRdb copy is limited to in-frame clones, with some not included. The sample holds about 64,000 clones, 80% to 90% seen once. Sequenced sample: peripheral blood. These receptors came from a man aged 40-50 years with acute or convalescent COVID-19. CDR3s include the opening cysteine and the closing phenylalanine or tryptophan. Each record gives: V gene, clone size, D gene, J gene, CDR3 DNA, CDR3 protein. D genes are given only for firm matches. Clone size, where shown, is once, few, many, or a class for clones that have expanded.

V: TRBV10-3; size: .; D: .; J: TRBJ1-4; DNA: TGTGCCATCAGTCCGACAGGCCGCAGTGAAAAACTGTTTTTT; CDR3: CAISPTGRSEKLFF
V: TRBV3-1/TRBV3-2; size: .; D: TRBD1; J: TRBJ1-2; DNA: TGTGCCAGCAGCCAAGAGTTCACACAGGGGGATGGCTACACCTTC; CDR3: CASSQEFTQGDGYTF
V: TRBV5-6; size: .; D: .; J: TRBJ1-2; DNA: TGTGCCAGCAGCTTAGATGACAGTTCCGGCTACACCTTC; CDR3: CASSLDDSSGYTF
V: TRBV18; size: .; D: TRBD1; J: TRBJ1-5; DNA: TGTGCCAGCTCCCCCACAGGGGGAGGAAATCAGCCCCAGCATTTT; CDR3: CASSPTGGGNQPQHF
V: TRBV4-1; size: .; D: .; J: TRBJ1-5; DNA: TGCGCCAGCAGCCTAACCCTCGACAGGAATCAGCCCCAGCATTTT; CDR3: CASSLTLDRNQPQHF
V: TRBV24-1; size: .; D: TRBD1; J: TRBJ2-3; DNA: TGTGCCACCAGTGAAACAGGGGACCCCAGCACAGATACGCAGTATTTT; CDR3: CATSETGDPSTDTQYF
V: TRBV4-1; size: .; D: .; J: TRBJ1-1; DNA: TGCGCCAGCAGCCCTCCGGGTGGCACTGAAGCTTTCTTT; CDR3: CASSPPGGTEAFF
V: TRBV4-1; size: .; D: TRBD1; J: TRBJ1-1; DNA: TGCGCCAGCAGCCCTTACAGGGGTTTGAACACTGAAGCTTTCTTT; CDR3: CASSPYRGLNTEAFF
V: TRBV3-1/TRBV3-2; size: .; D: .; J: TRBJ1-4; DNA: TGTGCCAGCAGCCTCGGTGTTCAGGGAAGTGAAAAACTGTTTTTT; CDR3: CASSLGVQGSEKLFF
V: TRBV9; size: .; D: .; J: TRBJ1-1; DNA: TGTGCCAGCAGCGTCGGCGGGGCTGGGGTGAACACTGAAGCTTTCTTT; CDR3: CASSVGGAGVNTEAFF
V: TRBV14; size: .; D: .; J: TRBJ2-3; DNA: TGTGCCAGCAGCCAGGTATTAGGCGGGATCGTGCAGTATTTT; CDR3: CASSQVLGGIVQYF
V: TRBV6-2/TRBV6-3; size: .; D: .; J: TRBJ1-2; DNA: TGTGCCAGCAGCGAGAGGGCCGGTGGTGGCTACACCTTC; CDR3: CASSERAGGGYTF
V: TRBV28; size: .; D: .; J: TRBJ1-1; DNA: TGTGCCAGCAGTGACTTGGGGGGTCGGAACACTGAAGCTTTCTTT; CDR3: CASSDLGGRNTEAFF
V: TRBV11-3; size: .; D: .; J: TRBJ1-3; DNA: TGTGCCAGCAGCCCCTCCCGCTCTGGAAACACCATATATTTT; CDR3: CASSPSRSGNTIYF
V: TRBV3-1/TRBV3-2; size: few; D: TRBD2; J: TRBJ2-7; DNA: TGTGCCAGCAGCCAAACCCTAGCGGGGGGCCCTTCGGCCGAGCAGTACTTC; CDR3: CASSQTLAGGPSAEQYF
V: TRBV10-3; size: .; D: TRBD2; J: TRBJ2-1; DNA: TGTGCCATCAGTGAGTCCCCTCCTTTGGCGGGGGGGAGAAATGAGCAGTTCTTC; CDR3: CAISESPPLAGGRNEQFF
V: TRBV7-3; size: .; D: TRBD2; J: TRBJ2-1; DNA: TGTGCCAGCAGCTTATATGGGACCGGACTAGCGGGGGACAATGAGCAGTTCTTC; CDR3: CASSLYGTGLAGDNEQFF
V: TRBV19; size: .; D: .; J: TRBJ1-5; DNA: TGTGCCAGTAGTATCCGGAGGGGCAATCAGCCCCAGCATTTT; CDR3: CASSIRRGNQPQHF
V: TRBV19; size: .; D: TRBD1; J: TRBJ1-4; DNA: TGTGCCAGCCACAGGGGGCTCCCTAATGAAAAACTGTTTTTT; CDR3: CASHRGLPNEKLFF
V: TRBV6-5; size: .; D: TRBD1; J: TRBJ1-1; DNA: TGTGCCAGCAGTTTACTTACTGGGACAGGTGGGACTGAAGCTTTCTTT; CDR3: CASSLLTGTGGTEAFF
V: TRBV4-1; size: .; D: TRBD1; J: TRBJ2-1; DNA: TGCGCCAGCAGCCTGGACAGGGGAGAATATGAGCAGTTCTTC; CDR3: CASSLDRGEYEQFF
V: TRBV5-1; size: .; D: TRBD1; J: TRBJ1-6; DNA: TGCGCCAGCAGAACAGGGGGTAATTCACCCCTCCACTTT; CDR3: CASRTGGNSPLHF
V: TRBV27; size: .; D: TRBD1; J: TRBJ1-3; DNA: TGTGCCAGCAGTCCCGGGACAGGGAAAGGAAACACCATATATTTT; CDR3: CASSPGTGKGNTIYF
V: TRBV7-2; size: .; D: TRBD1; J: TRBJ1-5; DNA: TGTGCCAGCAGCTTGAGGGACAGTACAGGACAGCCCCAGCATTTT; CDR3: CASSLRDSTGQPQHF
V: TRBV23-1; size: .; D: .; J: TRBJ1-1; DNA: TGCGCCAGCAGTCCCCTCCTAGTAGACGGGGTTGAAGCTTTCTTT; CDR3: CASSPLLVDGVEAFF